These T cell receptor beta chains were read from a single sample in a study of cytomegalovirus exposure and HLA in healthy donors. This table comes from immunoSEQ multiplex PCR, and its TCRdb copy is limited to in-frame clones, with some not included. The sample's table shows approximately 80,000 clones. Sequencing used PBMCs. The receptors originated from a man aged 18 to 35 in good health and CMV-seropositive. The CDR3 runs from the conserved cysteine through the conserved F or W. The D gene is left open where the match is weak.

TRBD1	TRBV7-2	TRBJ1-2	CASSQTGSVGYTF	TGTGCCAGCAGCCAGACAGGGTCGGTCGGCTACACCTTC
TRBD2	TRBV4-2	TRBJ2-7	CASSQDGLAGARLHSYEQYF	TGTGCCAGCAGCCAAGATGGGTTAGCGGGGGCCAGATTGCATTCCTACGAGCAGTACTTC
-	TRBV19	TRBJ2-6	CASSNIRSGGANVLTF	TGTGCCAGTAGCAATATCCGGAGCGGTGGGGCCAACGTCCTGACTTTC
TRBD1	TRBV4-1	TRBJ2-5	CASSQDITGGVRETQYF	TGCGCCAGCAGCCAAGATATAACAGGGGGCGTAAGAGAGACCCAGTACTTC
TRBD1	TRBV27	TRBJ1-1	CASSLRTGPPGAFF	TGTGCCAGCAGTCTCCGGACAGGCCCCCCGGGGGCTTTCTTT
-	TRBV5-6	TRBJ2-7	CASSAPDGAYEQYF	TGTGCCAGCAGCGCGCCGGACGGGGCCTACGAGCAGTACTTC
TRBD1	TRBV7-2	TRBJ2-7	CASSPPTGTGLIEQYF	TGTGCCAGCAGCCCGCCCACCGGGACAGGGCTTATCGAGCAGTACTTC
TRBD2	TRBV9	TRBJ2-1	CASSVLAGPSYNEQFF	TGTGCCAGCAGCGTCTTAGCGGGACCCTCCTACAATGAGCAGTTCTTC
TRBD1	TRBV28	TRBJ1-2	CASSLYIMGQATETF	TGTGCCAGCAGTTTATATATTATGGGACAGGCTACGGAAACCTTC
TRBD2	TRBV7-8	TRBJ2-7	CASSLPGLAYTYEQYF	TGTGCCAGCAGTTTACCGGGACTAGCGTATACCTACGAGCAGTACTTC
-	TRBV6-5	TRBJ1-2	CASSSFPEGYGYTF	TGTGCCAGCAGTTCCTTTCCAGAGGGCTATGGCTACACCTTC
TRBD2	TRBV4-1	TRBJ2-7	CASSQDPSGRGYEQYF	TGCGCCAGCAGCCAAGACCCTAGCGGGAGGGGGTACGAGCAGTACTTC
TRBD2	TRBV19	TRBJ2-5	CATTTTSGQETQYF	TGTGCCACAACGACGACTAGCGGGCAAGAGACCCAGTACTTC
TRBD2	TRBV18	TRBJ2-7	CASSPLGEVRERSGSINEQYF	TGTGCCAGCTCACCACTGGGCGAGGTTCGAGAAAGGAGCGGGAGTATTAACGAGCAGTACTTC
-	TRBV16	TRBJ1-1	CASSQSRALNTEAFF	TGTGCCAGCAGCCAATCGAGGGCCCTGAACACTGAAGCTTTCTTT
-	TRBV6-6	TRBJ1-6	CASRVFGQNNSPLHF	TGTGCCAGCCGTGTTTTCGGACAGAATAATTCACCCCTCCACTTT
TRBD1	TRBV6-1	TRBJ1-2	CASSDRTGVNTF	TGTGCCAGCAGTGATAGGACAGGGGTTAACACCTTC
TRBD1	TRBV5-1	TRBJ2-7	CASRVLSGTGRNYEQYF	TGCGCCAGCCGAGTTCTATCAGGGACAGGCAGAAACTACGAGCAGTACTTC
TRBD1	TRBV7-2	TRBJ1-2	CASSLGQGNYGYTF	TGTGCCAGCAGCTTAGGACAGGGAAACTATGGCTACACCTTC
-	TRBV6-4	TRBJ2-1	CASSALDAGEQFF	TGTGCCAGCAGTGCCCTGGACGCAGGGGAGCAGTTCTTC
TRBD2	TRBV19	TRBJ2-7	CASSIGETSGRSEQYF	TGTGCCAGTAGTATCGGGGAGACTAGCGGGAGGAGCGAGCAGTACTTC
TRBD1	TRBV2	TRBJ2-1	CAGQGVKFF	TGTGCCGGACAGGGTGTTAAGTTCTTC
TRBD1	TRBV9	TRBJ1-1	CASSFGQGQMNTEAFF	TGTGCCAGCAGCTTCGGACAGGGGCAGATGAACACTGAAGCTTTCTTT
TRBD1	TRBV28	TRBJ2-7	CASSLWPGTAPGEQYF	TGTGCCAGCAGTTTGTGGCCCGGGACAGCCCCGGGGGAGCAGTACTTC
TRBD2	TRBV6-1	TRBJ2-7	CASSEARLAGADEQYF	TGTGCCAGCAGTGAAGCTCGCCTAGCGGGAGCCGACGAGCAGTACTTC
-	TRBV19	TRBJ1-2	CASHQDYGYTF	TGTGCCAGTCATCAGGACTATGGCTACACCTTC
TRBD2	TRBV9	TRBJ2-1	CASNGAEFSGSNEQFF	TGTGCCAGCAACGGGGCAGAATTTAGCGGGAGCAATGAGCAGTTCTTC
TRBD1	TRBV9	TRBJ2-2	CASSVAGQGVAGELFF	TGTGCCAGCAGCGTAGCTGGCCAGGGGGTAGCCGGGGAGCTGTTTTTT
TRBD2	TRBV7-9	TRBJ2-7	CASSSSGRSSYEQYF	TGTGCCAGCAGCTCTAGCGGGAGGAGCTCCTACGAGCAGTACTTC
-	TRBV10-2	TRBJ2-1	CASSERVGADNEQFF	TGCGCCAGCAGTGAGAGGGTAGGGGCCGACAATGAGCAGTTCTTC
TRBD1	TRBV13	TRBJ1-2	CASSQGQGVRNTF	TGTGCCAGCAGCCAGGGACAGGGCGTGAGGAACACCTTC
-	TRBV7-9	TRBJ1-1	CASSSTRDATQAFF	TGTGCCAGCAGCTCAACCAGGGATGCCACTCAAGCTTTCTTT
TRBD2	TRBV7-8	TRBJ2-7	CASSSRTSGGPEQYF	TGTGCCAGCAGCTCCCGGACTAGCGGGGGGCCCGAGCAGTACTTC
TRBD1	TRBV9	TRBJ1-1	CASSVGQGEGSTEAFF	TGTGCCAGCAGCGTCGGACAGGGGGAGGGTAGCACTGAGGCTTTCTTT
-	TRBV7-2	TRBJ1-2	CASSLYGDTTNYGYTF	TGTGCCAGCAGCTTATATGGGGACACAACTAACTATGGCTACACCTTC
-	TRBV4-1	TRBJ2-1	CASSQEGPFEDEQFF	TGCGCCAGCAGCCAAGAGGGGCCCTTTGAAGATGAGCAGTTCTTC
TRBD1	TRBV27	TRBJ1-1	CASSLSTGTEAFF	TGTGCCAGCAGTTTATCGACAGGGACTGAAGCTTTCTTT